This T cell receptor (beta chain) stems from a study of follicular helper T cells after annual influenza vaccination. Assay: immunoSEQ multiplex PCR; the TCRdb copy retains only in-frame clones and omits some. The data show 8,500 to 9,000 clones, approximately 83% seen once. CDR1 is LNHNV and CDR2 is YYDKDF in the germline V gene (reference sequence). With 0 bases removed from V and 1 base from J, the gap between germline ends came to 15 bases. The CDR3 is 17 residues long. As for this clone: Its specificity is not known.

Study-wide results and caveats: ICOS-CD38- cTfh most often held earlier Day 7 ICOS+CD38+ clones.

Time point described: 2013-2014 season, 7 days after vaccination. Per time point, about 35-110 mL of blood was sampled. The receptor's source is an adult who received the influenza vaccine. Sequencing used CXCR5+ CD38- circulating T follicular helper cells from blood, obtained 7 days after influenza vaccination. The subset here: circulating Tfh, non-naive CD4+CXCR5+PD-1+ (ICOS+CD38+ or ICOS-CD38-). The rearrangement joins TRBV15 to TRBJ2-5; TRBD2 might be the D (6 bases). In nucleotides, the CDR3 is TGTGCCACCAGCAGAGATACCGGGAGAGAAGCCCAAGAGACCCAGTACTTC. Its protein product is CATSRDTGREAQETQYF.